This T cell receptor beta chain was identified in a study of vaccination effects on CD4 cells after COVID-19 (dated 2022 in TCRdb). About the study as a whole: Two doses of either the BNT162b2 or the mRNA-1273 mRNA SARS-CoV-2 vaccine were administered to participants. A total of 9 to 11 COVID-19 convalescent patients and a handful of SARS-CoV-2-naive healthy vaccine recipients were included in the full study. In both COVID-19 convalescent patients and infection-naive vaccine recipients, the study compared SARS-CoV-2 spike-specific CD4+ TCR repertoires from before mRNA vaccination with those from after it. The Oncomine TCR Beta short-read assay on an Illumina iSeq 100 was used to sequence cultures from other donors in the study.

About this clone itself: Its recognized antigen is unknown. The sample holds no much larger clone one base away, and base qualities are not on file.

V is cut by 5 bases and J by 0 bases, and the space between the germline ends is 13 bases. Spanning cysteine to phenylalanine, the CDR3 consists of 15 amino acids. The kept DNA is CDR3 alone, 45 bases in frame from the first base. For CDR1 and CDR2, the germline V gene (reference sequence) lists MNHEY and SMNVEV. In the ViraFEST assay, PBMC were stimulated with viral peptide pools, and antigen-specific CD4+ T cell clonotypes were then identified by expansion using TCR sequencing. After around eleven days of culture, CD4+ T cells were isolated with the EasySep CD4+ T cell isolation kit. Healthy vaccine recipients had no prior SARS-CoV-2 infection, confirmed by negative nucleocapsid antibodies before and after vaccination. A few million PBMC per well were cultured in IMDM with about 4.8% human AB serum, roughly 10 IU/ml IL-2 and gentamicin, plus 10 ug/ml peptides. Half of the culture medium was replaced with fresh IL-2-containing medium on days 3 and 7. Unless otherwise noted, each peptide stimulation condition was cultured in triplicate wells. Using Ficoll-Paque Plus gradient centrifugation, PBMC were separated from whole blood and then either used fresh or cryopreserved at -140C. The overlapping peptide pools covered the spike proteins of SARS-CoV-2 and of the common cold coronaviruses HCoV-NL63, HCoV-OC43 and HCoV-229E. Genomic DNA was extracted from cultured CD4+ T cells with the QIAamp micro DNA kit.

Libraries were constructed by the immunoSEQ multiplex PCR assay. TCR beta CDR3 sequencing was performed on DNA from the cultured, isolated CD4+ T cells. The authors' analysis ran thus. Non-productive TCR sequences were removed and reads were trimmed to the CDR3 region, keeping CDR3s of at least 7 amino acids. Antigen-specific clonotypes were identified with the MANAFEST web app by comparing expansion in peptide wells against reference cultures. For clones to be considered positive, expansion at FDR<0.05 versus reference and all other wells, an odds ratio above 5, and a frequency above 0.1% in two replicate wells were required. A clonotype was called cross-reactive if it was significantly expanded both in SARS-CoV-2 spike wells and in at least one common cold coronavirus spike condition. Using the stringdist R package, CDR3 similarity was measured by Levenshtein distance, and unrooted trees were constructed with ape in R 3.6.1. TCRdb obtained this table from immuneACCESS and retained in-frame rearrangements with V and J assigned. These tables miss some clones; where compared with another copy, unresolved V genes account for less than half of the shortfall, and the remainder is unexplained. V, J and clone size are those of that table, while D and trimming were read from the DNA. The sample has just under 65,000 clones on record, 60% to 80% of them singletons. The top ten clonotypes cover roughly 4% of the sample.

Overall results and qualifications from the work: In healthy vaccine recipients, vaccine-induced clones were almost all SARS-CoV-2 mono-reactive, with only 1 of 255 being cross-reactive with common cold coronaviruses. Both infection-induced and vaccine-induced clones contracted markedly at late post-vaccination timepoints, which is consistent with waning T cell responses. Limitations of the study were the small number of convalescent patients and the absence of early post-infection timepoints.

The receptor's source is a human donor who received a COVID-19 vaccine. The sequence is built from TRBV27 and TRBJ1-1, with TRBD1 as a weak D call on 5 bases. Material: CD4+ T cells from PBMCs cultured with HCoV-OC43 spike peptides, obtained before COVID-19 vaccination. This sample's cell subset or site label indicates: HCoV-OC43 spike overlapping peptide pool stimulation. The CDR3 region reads CASSPGRGMNTEAFF. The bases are TGTGCCAGCAGTCCGGGGAGGGGCATGAACACTGAAGCTTTCTTT.